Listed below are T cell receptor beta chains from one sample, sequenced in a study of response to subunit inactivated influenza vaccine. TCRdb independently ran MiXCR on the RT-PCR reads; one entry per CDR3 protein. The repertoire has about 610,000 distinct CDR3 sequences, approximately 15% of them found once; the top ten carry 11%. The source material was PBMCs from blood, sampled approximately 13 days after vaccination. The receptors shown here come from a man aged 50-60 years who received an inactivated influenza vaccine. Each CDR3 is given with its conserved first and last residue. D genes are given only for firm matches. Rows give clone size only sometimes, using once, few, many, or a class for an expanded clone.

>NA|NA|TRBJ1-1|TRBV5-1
CASSDRQVGNTEAFF
TGCGCCAGCAGCGATCGACAGGTCGGGAACACTGAAGCTTTCTTT
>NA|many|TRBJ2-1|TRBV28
CASSLSTRGARYNEQFF
TGTGCCAGCAGTTTAAGTACTCGAGGGGCACGATACAATGAGCAGTTCTTC
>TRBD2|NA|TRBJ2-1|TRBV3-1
CASSPSGTSVWNEQFF
TGTGCCAGCAGTCCAAGTGGGACTAGCGTTTGGAATGAGCAGTTCTTC
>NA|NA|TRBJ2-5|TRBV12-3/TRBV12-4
CASSLMGGQETQYF
TGTGCCAGCAGTTTGATGGGGGGACAAGAGACCCAGTACTTC
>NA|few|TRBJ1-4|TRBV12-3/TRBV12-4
CASSLSQDEKLFF
TGTGCCAGCAGTTTAAGCCAAGACGAAAAACTGTTTTTT
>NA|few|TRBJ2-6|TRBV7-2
CATGLAGANVLTF
TGTGCCACCGGCCTAGCTGGGGCCAACGTCCTGACTTTC
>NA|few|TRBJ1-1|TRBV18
CASSPLGGQVNTEAFF
TGTGCCAGCTCACCACTGGGGGGACAAGTGAACACTGAAGCTTTCTTT
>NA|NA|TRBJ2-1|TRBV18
CASSRGTESYNEQFF
TGTGCCAGCTCGCGAGGGACGGAGTCCTACAATGAGCAGTTCTTC
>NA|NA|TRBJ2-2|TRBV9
CASSARPGHNTGELFF
TGTGCCAGCAGCGCAAGACCGGGACACAACACCGGGGAGCTGTTTTTT
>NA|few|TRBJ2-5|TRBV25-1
CATKSRHIPYF
TGTGCCACCAAAAGTCGCCATATCCCGTACTTC
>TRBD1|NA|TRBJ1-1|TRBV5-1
CASTRDSSNTEAFF
TGCGCCAGCACCCGGGACAGCTCGAACACTGAAGCTTTCTTT
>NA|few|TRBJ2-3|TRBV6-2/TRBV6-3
CASSYQITDTQYF
TGTGCCAGCAGTTACCAGATCACAGATACGCAGTATTTT
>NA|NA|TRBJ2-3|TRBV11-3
CASSKSKGITQYF
TGTGCCAGCAGCAAATCAAAGGGAATAACGCAGTATTTT
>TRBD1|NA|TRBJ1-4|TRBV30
CAWTGGDSEKLFF
TGTGCCTGGACAGGGGGGGACAGCGAAAAACTGTTTTTT
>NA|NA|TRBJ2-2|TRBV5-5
CASSLTVDVAGELFF
TGTGCCAGCAGCTTGACGGTCGACGTCGCCGGGGAGCTGTTTTTT
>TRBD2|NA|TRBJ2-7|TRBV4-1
CASSQDLGLGRDEQYF
TGCGCCAGCAGCCAAGATTTAGGACTAGGTCGAGACGAGCAGTACTTC
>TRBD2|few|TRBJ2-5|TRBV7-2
CASSLSSGEQETQYF
TGTGCCAGCAGCTTATCTAGCGGGGAACAAGAGACCCAGTACTTC
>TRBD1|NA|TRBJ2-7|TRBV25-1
CASSDRGIVYEQYF
TGTGCCAGCAGTGACAGGGGGATAGTGTACGAGCAGTACTTC
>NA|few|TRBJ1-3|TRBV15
CATSREGALGNTIYF
TGTGCCACCAGCAGAGAAGGGGCGCTTGGAAACACCATATATTTT
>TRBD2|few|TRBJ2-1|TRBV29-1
CSHRIGLREWGTSGSPNEQFF
TGCAGCCATAGAATAGGACTCAGGGAATGGGGGACTAGCGGGAGTCCCAATGAGCAGTTCTTC
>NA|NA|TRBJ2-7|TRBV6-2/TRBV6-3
CASSSAEAYEQYF
TGTGCCAGCAGTTCGGCGGAGGCCTACGAGCAGTACTTC
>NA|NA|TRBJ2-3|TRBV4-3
CASSQGPTATDTQYF
TGCGCCAGCAGCCAAGGCCCGACAGCCACAGATACGCAGTATTTT
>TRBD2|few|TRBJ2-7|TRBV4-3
CASSQGANGGNEQYF
TGCGCCAGCAGCCAAGGTGCGAACGGGGGGAACGAGCAGTACTTC
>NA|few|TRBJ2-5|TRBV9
CASSVGTGFGETQYF
TGTGCCAGCAGCGTCGGGACCGGATTTGGGGAGACCCAGTACTTC
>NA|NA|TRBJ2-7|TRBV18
CASSPELGYEQYF
TGTGCCAGCTCACCCGAGTTAGGTTACGAGCAGTACTTC